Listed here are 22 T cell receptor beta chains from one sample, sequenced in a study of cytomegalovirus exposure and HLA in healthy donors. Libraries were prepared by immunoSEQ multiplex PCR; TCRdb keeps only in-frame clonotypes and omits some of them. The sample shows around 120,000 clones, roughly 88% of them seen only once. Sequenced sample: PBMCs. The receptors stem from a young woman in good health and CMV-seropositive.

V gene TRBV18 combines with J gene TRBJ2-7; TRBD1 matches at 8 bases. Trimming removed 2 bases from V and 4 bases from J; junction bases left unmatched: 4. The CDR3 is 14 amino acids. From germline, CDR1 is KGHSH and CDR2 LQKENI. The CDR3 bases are TGTGCCAGCTCACCATCAGGGGGCCTGTACGAGCAGTACTTC. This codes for CASSPSGGLYEQYF. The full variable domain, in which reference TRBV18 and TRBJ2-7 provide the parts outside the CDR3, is NAGVMQNPRHLVRRRGQEARLRCSPMKGHSHVYWYRQLPEEGLKFMVYLQKENIIDESGMPKERFSAEFPKEGPSILRIQQVVRGDSAAYFCASSPSGGLYEQYFGPGTRLTVT.

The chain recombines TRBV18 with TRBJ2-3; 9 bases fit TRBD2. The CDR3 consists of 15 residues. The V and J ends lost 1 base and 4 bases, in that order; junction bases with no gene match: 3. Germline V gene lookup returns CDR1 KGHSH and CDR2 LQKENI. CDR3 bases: TGTGCCAGCTCACCACGGGGACTAGCCTCAGATACGCAGTATTTT. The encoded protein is CASSPRGLASDTQYF. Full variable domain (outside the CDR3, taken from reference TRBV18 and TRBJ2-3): NAGVMQNPRHLVRRRGQEARLRCSPMKGHSHVYWYRQLPEEGLKFMVYLQKENIIDESGMPKERFSAEFPKEGPSILRIQQVVRGDSAAYFCASSPRGLASDTQYFGPGTRLTVL.

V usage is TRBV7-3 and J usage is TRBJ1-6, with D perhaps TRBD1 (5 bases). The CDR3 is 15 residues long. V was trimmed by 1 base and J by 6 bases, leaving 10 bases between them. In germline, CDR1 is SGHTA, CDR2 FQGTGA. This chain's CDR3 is CASSLNHGGNSPLHF. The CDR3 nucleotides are TGTGCCAGCAGCTTAAACCACGGGGGTAATTCACCCCTCCACTTT.

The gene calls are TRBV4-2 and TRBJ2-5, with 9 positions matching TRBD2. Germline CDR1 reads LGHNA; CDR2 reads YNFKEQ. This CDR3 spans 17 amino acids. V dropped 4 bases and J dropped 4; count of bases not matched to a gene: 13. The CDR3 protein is CASSPTGTSKAGETQYF. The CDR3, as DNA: TGTGCCAGCAGCCCAACCGGGACTAGCAAGGCGGGAGAGACCCAGTACTTC.

CDR3 DNA: TGTGCCAGCAGCTTAATCTGGGACAGGGGCTACGAGCAGTACTTC. It codes for CASSLIWDRGYEQYF. V is TRBV5-6 and J is TRBJ2-7; 10 nucleotides agree with TRBD1. V trimming: 2 bases; J trimming: 3 bases; junction bases outside the gene matches: 5. The CDR3 contains 15 residues. Germline V lookup: CDR1 SGHDT, CDR2 YYEEEE.

In DNA form, the CDR3 reads TGTGCCATCAGCCCTGAGACAGACTATGGCTACACCTTC. It encodes CAISPETDYGYTF. The rearrangement joins TRBV10-3 to TRBJ1-2, with D perhaps matching TRBD1 (5 bases). The CDR3 sequence is 13 residues long. Trimming left V 6 bases short and J 3 bases short, with 11 bases between. CDR1 and CDR2 (germline): ENHRY, SYGVKD.

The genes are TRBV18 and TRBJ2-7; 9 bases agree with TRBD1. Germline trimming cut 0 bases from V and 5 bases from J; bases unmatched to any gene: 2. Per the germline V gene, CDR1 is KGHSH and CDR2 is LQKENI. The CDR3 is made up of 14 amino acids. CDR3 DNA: TGTGCCAGCTCACCACCGGGGACAGGGAACGAGCAGTACTTC. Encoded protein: CASSPPGTGNEQYF. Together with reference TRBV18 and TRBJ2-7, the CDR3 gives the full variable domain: NAGVMQNPRHLVRRRGQEARLRCSPMKGHSHVYWYRQLPEEGLKFMVYLQKENIIDESGMPKERFSAEFPKEGPSILRIQQVVRGDSAAYFCASSPPGTGNEQYFGPGTRLTVT.

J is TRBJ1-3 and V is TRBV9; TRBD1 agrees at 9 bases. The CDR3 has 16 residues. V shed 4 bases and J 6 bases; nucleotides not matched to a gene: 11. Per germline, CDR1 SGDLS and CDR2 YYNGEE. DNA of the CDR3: TGTGCCAGCAGCCCGCATGTGGACAGGGGAGTAAACACCATATATTTT. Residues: CASSPHVDRGVNTIYF. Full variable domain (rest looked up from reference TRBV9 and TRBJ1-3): DSGVTQTPKHLITATGQRVTLRCSPRSGDLSVYWYQQSLDQGLQFLIQYYNGEERAKGNILERFSAQQFPDLHSELNLSSLELGDSALYFCASSPHVDRGVNTIYFGEGSWLTVV.

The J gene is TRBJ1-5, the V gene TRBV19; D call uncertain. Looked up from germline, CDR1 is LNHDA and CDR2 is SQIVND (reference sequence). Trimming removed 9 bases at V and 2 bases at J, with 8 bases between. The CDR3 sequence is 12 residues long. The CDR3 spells CASEFGNQPQHF. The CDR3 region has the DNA TGTGCCAGCGAGTTCGGCAATCAGCCCCAGCATTTT.

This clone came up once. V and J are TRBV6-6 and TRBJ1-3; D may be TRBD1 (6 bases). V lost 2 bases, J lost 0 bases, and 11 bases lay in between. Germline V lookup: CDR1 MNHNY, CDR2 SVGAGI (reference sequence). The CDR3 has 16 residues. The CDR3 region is CASSYGGAHSGNTIYF. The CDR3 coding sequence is TGTGCCAGCAGTTACGGGGGCGCCCACTCTGGAAACACCATATATTTT.

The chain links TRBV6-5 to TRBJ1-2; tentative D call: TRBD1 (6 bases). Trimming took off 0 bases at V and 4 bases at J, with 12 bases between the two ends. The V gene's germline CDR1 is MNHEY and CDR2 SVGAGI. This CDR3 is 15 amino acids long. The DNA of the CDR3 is TGTGCCAGCAGTTACTCGGGGGGGCTCGGCTATGGCTACACCTTC. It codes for CASSYSGGLGYGYTF.

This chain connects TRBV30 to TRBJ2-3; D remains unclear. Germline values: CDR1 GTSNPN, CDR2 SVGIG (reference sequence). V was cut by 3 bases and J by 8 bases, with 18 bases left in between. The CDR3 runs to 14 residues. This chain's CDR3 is CAWSAPPLVGTQYF. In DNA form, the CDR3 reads TGTGCCTGGAGCGCACCCCCTCTAGTGGGTACGCAGTATTTT. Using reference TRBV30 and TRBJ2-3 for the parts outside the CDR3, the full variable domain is SQTIHQWPATLVQPVGSPLSLECTVEGTSNPNLYWYRQAAGRGLQLLFYSVGIGQISSEVPQNLSASRPQDRQFILSSKKLLLSDSGFYLCAWSAPPLVGTQYFGPGTRLTVL.

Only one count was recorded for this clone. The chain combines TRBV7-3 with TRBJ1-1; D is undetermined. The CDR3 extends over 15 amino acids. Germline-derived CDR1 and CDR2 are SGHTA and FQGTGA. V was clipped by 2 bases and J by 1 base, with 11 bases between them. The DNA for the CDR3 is TGTGCCAGCAGCTTACAGCCAGGAGGGAACACTGAAGCTTTCTTT. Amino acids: CASSLQPGGNTEAFF.

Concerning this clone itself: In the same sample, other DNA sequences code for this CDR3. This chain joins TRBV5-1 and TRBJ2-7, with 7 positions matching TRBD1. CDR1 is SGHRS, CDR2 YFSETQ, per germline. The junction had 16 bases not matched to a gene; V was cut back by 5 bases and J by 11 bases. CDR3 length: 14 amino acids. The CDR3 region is CASSLDVRGGVKYF. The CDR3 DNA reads TGCGCCAGCAGTCTGGATGTTCGAGGGGGCGTTAAGTACTTC.

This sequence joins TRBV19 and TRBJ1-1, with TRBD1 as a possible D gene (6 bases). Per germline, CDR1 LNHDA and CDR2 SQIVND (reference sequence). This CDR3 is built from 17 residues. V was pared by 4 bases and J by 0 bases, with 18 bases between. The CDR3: CASSKDREPVMNTEAFF. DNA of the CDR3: TGTGCCAGTAGTAAGGACAGAGAACCAGTTATGAACACTGAAGCTTTCTTT. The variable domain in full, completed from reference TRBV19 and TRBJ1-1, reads DGGITQSPKYLFRKEGQNVTLSCEQNLNHDAMYWYRQDPGQGLRLIYYSQIVNDFQKGDIAEGYSVSREKKESFPLTVTSAQKNPTAFYLCASSKDREPVMNTEAFFGQGTRLTVV.

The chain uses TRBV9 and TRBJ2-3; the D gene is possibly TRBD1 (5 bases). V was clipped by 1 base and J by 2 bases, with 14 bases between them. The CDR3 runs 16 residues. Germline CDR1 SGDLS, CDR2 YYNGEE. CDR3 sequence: CASSVPGIGNTDTQYF. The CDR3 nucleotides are TGTGCCAGCAGCGTACCAGGGATTGGGAACACAGATACGCAGTATTTT.

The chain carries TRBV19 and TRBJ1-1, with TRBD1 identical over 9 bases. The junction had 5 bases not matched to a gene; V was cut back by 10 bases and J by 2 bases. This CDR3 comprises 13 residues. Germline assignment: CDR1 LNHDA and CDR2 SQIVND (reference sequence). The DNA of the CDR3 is TGTGCCAACCGGGACAGGGACAACACTGAAGCTTTCTTT. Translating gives CANRDRDNTEAFF. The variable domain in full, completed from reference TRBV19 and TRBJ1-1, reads DGGITQSPKYLFRKEGQNVTLSCEQNLNHDAMYWYRQDPGQGLRLIYYSQIVNDFQKGDIAEGYSVSREKKESFPLTVTSAQKNPTAFYLCANRDRDNTEAFFGQGTRLTVV.

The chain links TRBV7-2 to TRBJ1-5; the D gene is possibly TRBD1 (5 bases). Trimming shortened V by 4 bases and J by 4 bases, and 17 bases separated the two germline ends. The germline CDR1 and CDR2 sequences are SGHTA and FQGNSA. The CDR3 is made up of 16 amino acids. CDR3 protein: CASSSEFQGGNQPQHF. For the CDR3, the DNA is TGTGCCAGCAGCTCCGAATTCCAGGGTGGGAATCAGCCCCAGCATTTT.

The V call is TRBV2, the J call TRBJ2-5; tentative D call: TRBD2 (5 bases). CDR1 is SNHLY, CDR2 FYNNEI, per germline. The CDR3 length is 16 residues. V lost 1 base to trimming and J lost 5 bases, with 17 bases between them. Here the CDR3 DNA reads TGTGCCAGCAGTGAAGGGACTGTCTTTTTCTCGGAGACCCAGTACTTC. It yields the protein CASSEGTVFFSETQYF.

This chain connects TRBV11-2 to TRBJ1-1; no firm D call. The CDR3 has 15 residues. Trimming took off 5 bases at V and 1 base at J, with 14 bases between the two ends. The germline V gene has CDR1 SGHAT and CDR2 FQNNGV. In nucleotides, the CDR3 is TGTGCCAGCAGCCGGGATGGCACATGGAACACTGAAGCTTTCTTT. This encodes CASSRDGTWNTEAFF.

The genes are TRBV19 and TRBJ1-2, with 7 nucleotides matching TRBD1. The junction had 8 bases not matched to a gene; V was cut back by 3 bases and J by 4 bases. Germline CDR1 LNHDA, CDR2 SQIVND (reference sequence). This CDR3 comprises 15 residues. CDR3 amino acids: CASSMGRGQSYGYTF. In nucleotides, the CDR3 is TGTGCCAGTAGTATGGGAAGGGGGCAGTCCTATGGCTACACCTTC.

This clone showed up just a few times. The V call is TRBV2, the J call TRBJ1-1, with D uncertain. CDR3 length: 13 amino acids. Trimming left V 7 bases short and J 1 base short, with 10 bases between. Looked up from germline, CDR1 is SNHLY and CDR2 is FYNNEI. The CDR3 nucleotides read TGTGCCAGCATGGGTACAGAGAACACTGAAGCTTTCTTT. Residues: CASMGTENTEAFF. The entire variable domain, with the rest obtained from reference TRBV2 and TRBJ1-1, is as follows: EPEVTQTPSHQVTQMGQEVILRCVPISNHLYFYWYRQILGQKVEFLVSFYNNEISEKSEIFDDQFSVERPDGSNFTLKIRSTKLEDSAMYFCASMGTENTEAFFGQGTRLTVV.